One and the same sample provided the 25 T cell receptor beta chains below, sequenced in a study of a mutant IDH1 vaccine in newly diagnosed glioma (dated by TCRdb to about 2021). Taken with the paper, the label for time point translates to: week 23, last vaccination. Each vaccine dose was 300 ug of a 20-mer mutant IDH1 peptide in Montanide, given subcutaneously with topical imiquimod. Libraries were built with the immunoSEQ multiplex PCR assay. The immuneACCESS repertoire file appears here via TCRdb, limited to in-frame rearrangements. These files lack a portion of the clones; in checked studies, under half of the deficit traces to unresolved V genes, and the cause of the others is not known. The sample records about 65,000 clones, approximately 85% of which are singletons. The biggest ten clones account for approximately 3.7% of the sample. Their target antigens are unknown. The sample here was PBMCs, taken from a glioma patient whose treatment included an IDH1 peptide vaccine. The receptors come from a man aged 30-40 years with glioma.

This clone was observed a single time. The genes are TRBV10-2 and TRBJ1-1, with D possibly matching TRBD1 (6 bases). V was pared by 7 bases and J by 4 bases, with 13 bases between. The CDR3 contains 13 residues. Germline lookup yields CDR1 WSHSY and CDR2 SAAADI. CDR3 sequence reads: CASMDSQGTEAFF. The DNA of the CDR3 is TGCGCCAGCATGGACAGCCAAGGCACTGAAGCTTTCTTT.

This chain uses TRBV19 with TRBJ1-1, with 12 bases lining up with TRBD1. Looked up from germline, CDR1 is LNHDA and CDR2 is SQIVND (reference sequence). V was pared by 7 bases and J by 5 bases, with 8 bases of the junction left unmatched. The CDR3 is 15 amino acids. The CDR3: CASTSGTGGRTEAFF. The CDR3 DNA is TGTGCCAGTACTTCCGGGACAGGGGGCAGAACTGAAGCTTTCTTT.

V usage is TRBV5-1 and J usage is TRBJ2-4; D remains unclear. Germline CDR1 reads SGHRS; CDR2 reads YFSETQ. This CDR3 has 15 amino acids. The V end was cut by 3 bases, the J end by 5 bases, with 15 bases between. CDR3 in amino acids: CASSSTGPYQNIQYF. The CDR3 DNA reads TGCGCCAGCAGCTCTACTGGACCCTACCAAAACATTCAGTACTTC.

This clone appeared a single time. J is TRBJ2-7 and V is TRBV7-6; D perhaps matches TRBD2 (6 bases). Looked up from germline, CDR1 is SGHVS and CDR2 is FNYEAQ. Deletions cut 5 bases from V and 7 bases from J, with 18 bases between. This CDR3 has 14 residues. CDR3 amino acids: CASSHDLTRGEQYF. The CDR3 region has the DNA TGTGCCAGCAGCCACGATTTGACGCGGGGTGAGCAGTACTTC.

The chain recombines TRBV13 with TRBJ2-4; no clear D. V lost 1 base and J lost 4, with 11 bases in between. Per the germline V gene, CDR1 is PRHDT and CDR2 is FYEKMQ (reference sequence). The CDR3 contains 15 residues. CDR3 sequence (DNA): TGTGCCAGCAGCTTAGCGGAAACATTTAAAAACATTCAGTACTTC. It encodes CASSLAETFKNIQYF.

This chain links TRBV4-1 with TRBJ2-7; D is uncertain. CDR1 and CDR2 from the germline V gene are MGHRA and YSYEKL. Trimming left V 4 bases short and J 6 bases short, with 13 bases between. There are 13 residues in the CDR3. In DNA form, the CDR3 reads TGCGCCAGCAGCCCTCCTGCGTCGGCCGAGCAGTACTTC. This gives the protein CASSPPASAEQYF.

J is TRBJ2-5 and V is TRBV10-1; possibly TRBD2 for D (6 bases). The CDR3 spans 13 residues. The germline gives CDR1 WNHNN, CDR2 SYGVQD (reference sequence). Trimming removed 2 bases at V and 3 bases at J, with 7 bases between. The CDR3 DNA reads TGCGCCAGCAGTGAGGGCGGGGAAGAGACCCAGTACTTC. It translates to CASSEGGEETQYF.

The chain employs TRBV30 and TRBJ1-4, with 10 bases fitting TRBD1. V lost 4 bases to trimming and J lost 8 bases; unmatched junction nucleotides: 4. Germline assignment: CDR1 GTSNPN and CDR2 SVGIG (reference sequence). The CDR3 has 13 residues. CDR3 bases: TGTGCCTGGAAAGGGACAGGGGAAGAAAAACTGTTTTTT. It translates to CAWKGTGEEKLFF.

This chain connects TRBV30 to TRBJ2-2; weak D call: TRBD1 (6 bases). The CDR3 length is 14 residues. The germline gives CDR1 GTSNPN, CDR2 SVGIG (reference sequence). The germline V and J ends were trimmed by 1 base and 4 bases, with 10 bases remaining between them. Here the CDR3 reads CAWSGGRGTGELFF. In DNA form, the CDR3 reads TGTGCCTGGAGTGGGGGGCGAGGCACCGGGGAGCTGTTTTTT.

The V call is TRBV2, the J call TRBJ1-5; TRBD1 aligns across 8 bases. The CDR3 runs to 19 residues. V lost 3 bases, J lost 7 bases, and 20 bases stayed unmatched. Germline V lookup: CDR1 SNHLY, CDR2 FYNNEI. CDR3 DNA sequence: TGTGCCAGCAGTGAGAAGCAGGGAGGCAGGGGGCGGAAAGAGCAGCCCCAGCATTTT. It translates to CASSEKQGGRGRKEQPQHF.

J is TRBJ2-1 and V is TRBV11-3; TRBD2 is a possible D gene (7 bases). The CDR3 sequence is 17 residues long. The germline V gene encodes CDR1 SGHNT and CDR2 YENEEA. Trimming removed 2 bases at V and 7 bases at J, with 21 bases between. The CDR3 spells CASSLTGQRGGLNEQFF. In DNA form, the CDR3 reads TGTGCCAGCAGCTTAACGGGTCAGCGCGGGGGCCTAAATGAGCAGTTCTTC. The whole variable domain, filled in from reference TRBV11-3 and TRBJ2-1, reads EAGVVQSPRYKIIEKKQPVAFWCNPISGHNTLYWYLQNLGQGPELLIRYENEEAVDDSQLPKDRFSAERLKGVDSTLKIQPAELGDSAVYLCASSLTGQRGGLNEQFFGPGTRLTVL.

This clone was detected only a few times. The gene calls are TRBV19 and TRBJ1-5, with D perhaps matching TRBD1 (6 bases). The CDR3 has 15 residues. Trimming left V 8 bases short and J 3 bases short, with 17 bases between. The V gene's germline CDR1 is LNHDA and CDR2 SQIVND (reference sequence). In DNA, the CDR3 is TGTGCCAGTCAGTATGTAGGGGACATCAATCAGCCCCAGCATTTT. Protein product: CASQYVGDINQPQHF.

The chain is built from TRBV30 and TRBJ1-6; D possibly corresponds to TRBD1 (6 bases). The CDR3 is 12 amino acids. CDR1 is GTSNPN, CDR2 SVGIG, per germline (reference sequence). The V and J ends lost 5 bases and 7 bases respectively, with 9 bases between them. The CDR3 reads CAWAGANSPLHF. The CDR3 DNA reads TGTGCCTGGGCGGGGGCCAATTCACCCCTCCACTTT.

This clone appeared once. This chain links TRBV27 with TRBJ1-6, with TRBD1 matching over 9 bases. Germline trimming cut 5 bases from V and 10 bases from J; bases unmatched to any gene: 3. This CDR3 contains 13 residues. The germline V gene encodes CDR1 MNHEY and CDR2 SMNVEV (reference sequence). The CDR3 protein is CASSQTGGSPLHF. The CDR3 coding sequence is TGTGCCAGCAGTCAGACAGGGGGATCACCCCTCCACTTT.

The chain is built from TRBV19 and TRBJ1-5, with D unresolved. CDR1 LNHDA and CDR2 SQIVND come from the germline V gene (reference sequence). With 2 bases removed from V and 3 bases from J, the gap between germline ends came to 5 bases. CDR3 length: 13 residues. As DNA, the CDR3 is TGTGCCAGTAGTATACAGGACAATCAGCCCCAGCATTTT. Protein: CASSIQDNQPQHF. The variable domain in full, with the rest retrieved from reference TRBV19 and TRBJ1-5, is DGGITQSPKYLFRKEGQNVTLSCEQNLNHDAMYWYRQDPGQGLRLIYYSQIVNDFQKGDIAEGYSVSREKKESFPLTVTSAQKNPTAFYLCASSIQDNQPQHFGDGTRLSIL.

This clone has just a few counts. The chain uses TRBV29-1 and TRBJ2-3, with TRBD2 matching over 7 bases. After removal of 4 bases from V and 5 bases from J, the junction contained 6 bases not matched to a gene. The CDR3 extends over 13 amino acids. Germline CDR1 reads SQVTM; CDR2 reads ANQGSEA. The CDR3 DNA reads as TGCAGCGTTGGGGGGGGGATGCTAGATACGCAGTATTTT. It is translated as CSVGGGMLDTQYF.

CDR3: CASSGSGGQAFYGYTF. The CDR3 nucleotides read TGTGCCAGCAGTGGAAGCGGAGGACAGGCCTTTTATGGCTACACCTTC. The chain joins TRBV6-1 to TRBJ1-2, with 7 bases identical to TRBD1. Trimming at V came to 4 bases and at J to 5 bases, leaving 13 bases not matched to a gene. There are 16 residues in the CDR3. The germline V gene encodes CDR1 MNHNS and CDR2 SASEGT.

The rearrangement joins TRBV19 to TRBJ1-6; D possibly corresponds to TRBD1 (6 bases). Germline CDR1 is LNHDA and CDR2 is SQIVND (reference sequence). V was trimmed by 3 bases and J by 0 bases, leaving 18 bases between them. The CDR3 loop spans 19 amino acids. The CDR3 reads CASSIRDTTFSSYNSPLHF. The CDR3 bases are TGTGCCAGTAGTATCCGGGACACTACCTTCTCCTCCTATAATTCACCCCTCCACTTT.

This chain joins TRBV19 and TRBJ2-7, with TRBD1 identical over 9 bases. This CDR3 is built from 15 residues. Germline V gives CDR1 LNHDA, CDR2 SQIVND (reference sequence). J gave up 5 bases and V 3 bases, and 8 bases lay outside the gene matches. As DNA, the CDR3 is TGTGCCAGTAGTATCTGGGGACAGGGTGTCCACGAGCAGTACTTC. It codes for CASSIWGQGVHEQYF.

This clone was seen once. The CDR3 sequence: CASSPGTGNEKLFF. The CDR3 DNA is TGCGCCAGCAGCCCGGGGACAGGAAATGAAAAACTGTTTTTT. The chain couples TRBV5-1 to TRBJ1-4; TRBD1 matches 8 bases. After removal of 4 bases from V and 5 bases from J, the junction contained 4 bases not matched to a gene. The CDR3 contains 14 residues. Germline V gene data show CDR1 as SGHRS and CDR2 as YFSETQ.

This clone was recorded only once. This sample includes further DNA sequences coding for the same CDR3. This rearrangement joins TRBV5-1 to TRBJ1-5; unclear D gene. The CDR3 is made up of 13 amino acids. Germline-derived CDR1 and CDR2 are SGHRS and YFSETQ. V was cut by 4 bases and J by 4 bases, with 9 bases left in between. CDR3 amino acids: CASSLGPNQPQHF. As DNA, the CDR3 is TGCGCCAGCAGCCTCGGTCCGAATCAGCCCCAGCATTTT.

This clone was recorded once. CDR3 in amino acids: CASRKTGVGEKLFF. For the CDR3, the DNA is TGTGCCAGCAGAAAAACAGGGGTCGGAGAAAAACTGTTTTTT. This chain connects TRBV2 to TRBJ1-4; 7 bases match TRBD1. Looked up from germline, CDR1 is SNHLY and CDR2 is FYNNEI. Trimming took 6 bases from V and 8 from J; bases not matched to a gene: 9. The CDR3 covers 14 residues. The whole variable domain, remainder taken from reference TRBV2 and TRBJ1-4, is EPEVTQTPSHQVTQMGQEVILRCVPISNHLYFYWYRQILGQKVEFLVSFYNNEISEKSEIFDDQFSVERPDGSNFTLKIRSTKLEDSAMYFCASRKTGVGEKLFFGSGTQLSVL.

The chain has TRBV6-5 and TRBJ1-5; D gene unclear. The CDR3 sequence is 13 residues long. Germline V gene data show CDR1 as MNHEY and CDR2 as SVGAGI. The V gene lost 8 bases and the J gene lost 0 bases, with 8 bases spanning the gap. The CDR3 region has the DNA TGTGCCAGCGGCGAGGATAGCAATCAGCCCCAGCATTTT. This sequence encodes CASGEDSNQPQHF.

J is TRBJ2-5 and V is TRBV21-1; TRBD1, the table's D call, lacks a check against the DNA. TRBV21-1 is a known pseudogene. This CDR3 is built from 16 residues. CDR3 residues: CASSKPGQGAGETQYF. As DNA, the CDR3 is TGTGCCAGCAGCAAACCGGGACAGGGGGCTGGAGAGACCCAGTACTTC.

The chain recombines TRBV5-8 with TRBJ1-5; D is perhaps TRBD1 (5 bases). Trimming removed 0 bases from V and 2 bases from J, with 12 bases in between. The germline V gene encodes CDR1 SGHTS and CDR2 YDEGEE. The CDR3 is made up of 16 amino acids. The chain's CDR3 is CASSLGPGVGNQPQHF. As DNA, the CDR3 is TGTGCCAGCAGCTTGGGCCCGGGGGTCGGCAATCAGCCCCAGCATTTT.